The clone carrying this TCR beta chain has only a few counts. Antigen specificity is unknown. CDR1 is MNHNS and CDR2 is SASEGT in the germline V gene. The CDR3 is 15 amino acids. The data originate from a study of blood T cells in healthy people across ages. Points from the study as a whole: Age showed a roughly linear inverse relationship with TCR beta diversity per million T cells. It was the long-lived donors that had more naive CD4+ cells and higher diversity than aged donors.

Then a second PCR, running about 6 to 11 cycles, was carried out with a sample-barcoded 5' primer and a J-beta primer mix. MiXCR, run by TCRdb on the 5' RACE reads, gives a single entry per CDR3 protein. The profile shows almost 550,000 distinct CDR3 sequences, around 24% of them singletons. This same sample was also part of a study on T cells of mothers and their children.

Sequenced material: blood. This clonotype originated in a boy younger than 18 in good health. V usage is TRBV6-1 and J usage is TRBJ2-1; possible D gene TRBD2, 6 bases. The closer fit of TRBJ2-7 to the DNA end suggests the J call may be wrong. The DNA for the CDR3 is TGTGCCAGCAGTGGCCCCATAGCGGCCTCTCGCGAGCAGTACTTC. Protein: CASSGPIAASREQYF.